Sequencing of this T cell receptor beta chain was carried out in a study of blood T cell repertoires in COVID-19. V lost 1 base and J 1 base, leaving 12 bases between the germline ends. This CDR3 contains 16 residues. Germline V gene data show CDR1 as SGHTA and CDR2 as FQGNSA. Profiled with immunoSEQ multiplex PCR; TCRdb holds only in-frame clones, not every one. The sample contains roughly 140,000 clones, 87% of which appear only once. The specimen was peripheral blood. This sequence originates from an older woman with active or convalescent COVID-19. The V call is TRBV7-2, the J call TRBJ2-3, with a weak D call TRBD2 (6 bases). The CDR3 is CASSLDRTGGTDTQYF. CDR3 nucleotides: TGTGCCAGCAGCTTAGACCGGACGGGAGGCACAGATACGCAGTATTTT.